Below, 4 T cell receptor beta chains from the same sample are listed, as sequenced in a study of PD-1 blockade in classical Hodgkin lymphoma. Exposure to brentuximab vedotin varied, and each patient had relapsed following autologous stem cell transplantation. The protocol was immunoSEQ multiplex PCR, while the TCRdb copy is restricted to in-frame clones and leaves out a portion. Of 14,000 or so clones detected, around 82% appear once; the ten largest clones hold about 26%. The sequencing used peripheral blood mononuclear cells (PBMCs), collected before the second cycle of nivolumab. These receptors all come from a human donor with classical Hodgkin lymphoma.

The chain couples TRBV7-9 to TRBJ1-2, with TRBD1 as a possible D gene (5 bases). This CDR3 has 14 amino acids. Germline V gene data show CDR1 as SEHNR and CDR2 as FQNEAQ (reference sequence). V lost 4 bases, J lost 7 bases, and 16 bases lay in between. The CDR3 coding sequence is TGTGCCAGCAGCTCCTTCCGGGACGACAGTGGCTACACCTTC. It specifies CASSSFRDDSGYTF.

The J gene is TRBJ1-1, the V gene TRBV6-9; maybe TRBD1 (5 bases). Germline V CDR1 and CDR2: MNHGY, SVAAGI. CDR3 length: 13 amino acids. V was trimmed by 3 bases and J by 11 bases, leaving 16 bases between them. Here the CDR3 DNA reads TGTGCCAGCAGTTACTCGATGACGGGGGAGGCTTTCTTT. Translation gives CASSYSMTGEAFF.

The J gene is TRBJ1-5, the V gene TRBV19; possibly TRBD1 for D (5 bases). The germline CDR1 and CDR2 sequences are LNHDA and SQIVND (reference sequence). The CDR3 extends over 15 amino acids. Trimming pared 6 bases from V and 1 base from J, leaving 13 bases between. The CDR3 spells CASSSGILSNQPQHF. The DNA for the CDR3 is TGTGCCAGTAGCTCAGGGATCCTAAGCAATCAGCCCCAGCATTTT.

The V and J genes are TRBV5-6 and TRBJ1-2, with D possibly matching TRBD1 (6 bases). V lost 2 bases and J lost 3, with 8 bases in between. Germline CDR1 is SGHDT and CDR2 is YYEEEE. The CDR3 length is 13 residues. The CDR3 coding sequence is TGTGCCAGCAGCTTCGGACAGCACTATGGCTACACCTTC. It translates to CASSFGQHYGYTF.